A single sample is the source of the 9 T cell receptor beta chains below, sequenced in a study of CD8+ T cells in alopecia areata. TCR sequencing used cDNA made by reverse transcription of extracted RNA. Only in-frame clones appear in the TCRdb table, and some are missing; sequencing was by immunoSEQ multiplex PCR. The sample lists roughly 250,000 clones, less than 80% occurring once. The sequencing here drew on CD4+ T cells sorted from blood, taken at week 0. The receptor source for this set is a human donor with alopecia areata.

The chain recombines TRBV18 with TRBJ2-5; D is unclear. V was cut by 1 base and J by 1 base, with 7 bases left in between. CDR3 length: 14 residues. The germline V gene encodes CDR1 KGHSH and CDR2 LQKENI. The CDR3 DNA reads TGTGCCAGCTCACCACAGGCTCGCCAAGAGACCCAGTACTTC. Translating it yields CASSPQARQETQYF.

This chain joins TRBV6-5 and TRBJ1-2, with D maybe TRBD1 (5 bases). The CDR3 totals 13 residues. Trimming shortened V by 5 bases and J by 0 bases, and 7 bases separated the two germline ends. From germline, CDR1 is MNHEY and CDR2 SVGAGI. CDR3 sequence: CASSRGSNYGYTF. The CDR3 nucleotides are TGTGCCAGCAGTCGGGGGTCTAACTATGGCTACACCTTC.

This clone was counted once. The chain combines TRBV10-3 with TRBJ2-7; 10 nucleotides agree with TRBD2. The CDR3 totals 15 residues. The V gene end was trimmed by 11 bases and the J gene end by 4 bases; junction bases not matched to a gene: 14. CDR1 and CDR2 (germline): ENHRY, SYGVKD. The CDR3 DNA reads TGTGCCGCGAGTGGGTCTAGCGGGGGTGTGTACGAGCAGTACTTC. It is translated as CAASGSSGGVYEQYF.

V usage is TRBV18 and J usage is TRBJ2-1; no clear D. The V end lost 2 bases, the J end lost 1 base, and 3 bases lay between the germline ends. CDR1 is KGHSH, CDR2 LQKENI, per germline. There are 13 residues in the CDR3. This CDR3 reads CASSPGSYNEQFF. The CDR3 region has the DNA TGTGCCAGCTCACCAGGGTCCTACAATGAGCAGTTCTTC.

The V gene is TRBV25-1, the J gene TRBJ1-4; a possible D gene is TRBD1 (5 bases). V shed 1 base and J shed 12 bases, with 9 bases lying between them. Germline V gene sequence: CDR1 MGHDK, CDR2 SYGVNS. The CDR3 runs 12 residues. DNA for the CDR3: TGTGCCAGCAGTGAATTTGGGGGACAACTGTTTTTT. This sequence encodes CASSEFGGQLFF.

V and J are TRBV29-1 and TRBJ2-2; tentative D call: TRBD1 (6 bases). Germline V gives CDR1 SQVTM, CDR2 ANQGSEA. The CDR3 has 14 residues. V was shortened by 1 base and J by 5 bases, with 11 bases between the two germline ends. CDR3 region: CSVEVSGATGELFF. CDR3 coding DNA: TGCAGCGTTGAAGTATCAGGGGCGACCGGGGAGCTGTTTTTT.

The V and J genes are TRBV30 and TRBJ2-1, with D possibly matching TRBD1 (6 bases). CDR3 length: 14 residues. Deletions cut 1 base from V and 4 bases from J, with 11 bases between. Looked up from germline, CDR1 is GTSNPN and CDR2 is SVGIG (reference sequence). CDR3 in DNA: TGTGCCTGGAGTGCCGGACAGACATACAATGAGCAGTTCTTC. Encoded protein: CAWSAGQTYNEQFF.

The gene calls are TRBV5-6 and TRBJ2-3, with TRBD2 as a possible D gene (6 bases). CDR3 length: 15 residues. V was clipped by 4 bases and J by 14 bases, with 26 bases between them. The V gene's germline CDR1 is SGHDT and CDR2 YYEEEE. The CDR3 nucleotides read TGTGCCAGCAGCCGAGGGACGAGGGACTTGAGGCGGAGGTATTTT. The encoded protein is CASSRGTRDLRRRYF. The variable domain in full, completed from reference TRBV5-6 and TRBJ2-3, reads DAGVTQSPTHLIKTRGQQVTLRCSPKSGHDTVSWYQQALGQGPQFIFQYYEEEERQRGNFPDRFSGHQFPNYSSELNVNALLLGDSALYLCASSRGTRDLRRRYFGPGTRLTVL.

J is TRBJ1-1 and V is TRBV6-1, with 7 nucleotides matching TRBD1. CDR1 is MNHNS and CDR2 is SASEGT in the germline V gene. Losses at the gene ends were 4 bases for V and 2 bases for J; bases not matched to a gene: 7. The CDR3 extends over 15 amino acids. The CDR3, as DNA: TGTGCCAGCAGTGTTGGGACAGACCTCAACACTGAAGCTTTCTTT. This gives the protein CASSVGTDLNTEAFF.